The rows below give T cell receptor beta chains drawn from one sample of a study of blood T cell repertoires in COVID-19. Profiling relied on immunoSEQ multiplex PCR, and the TCRdb table lists in-frame clones only, not all of them. The sample has some 240,000 clones, about 94% seen once. Sample: peripheral blood. These receptors came from a man between 60 and 70 years old with COVID-19, enrolled during active disease. CDR3s include the opening cysteine and the closing phenylalanine or tryptophan. The order of the fields is clone size, V gene, J gene, D gene, CDR3 DNA, CDR3 protein. A D gene is named only where the DNA matches it firmly. Clone size appears in some rows only: once, few, many, or a class for an expanded clone.

.	TRBV7-8	TRBJ2-7	.	TGTGCCAGCAGCTTATCAGGTCTCAACGAGCAGTACTTC	CASSLSGLNEQYF
.	TRBV7-3	TRBJ1-2	.	TGTGCCAGCAGCACCCAATGGACTGGAAACTATGGCTACACCTTC	CASSTQWTGNYGYTF
once	TRBV5-4	TRBJ2-5	TRBD2	TGTGCCAGCAGCCCCCGTGGGACTAGCGGGAGGGCCGGTCTGGCCCAGTACTTC	CASSPRGTSGRAGLAQYF
.	TRBV9	TRBJ2-1	.	TGTGCCAGCAGCGTAGGAACGGGGTCCTACAATGAGCAGTTCTTC	CASSVGTGSYNEQFF
.	TRBV7-9	TRBJ2-1	.	TGTGCCAGCAGCCCCCGTGCGAGCAATGAGCAGTTCTTC	CASSPRASNEQFF
.	TRBV4-1	TRBJ1-2	.	TGCGCCAGCAGCCAAGATTCCGAGGGGACATCGTGGGGCTACACCTTC	CASSQDSEGTSWGYTF
.	TRBV19	TRBJ1-1	.	TGTGCCAGTAGTCACCGACGGGCGGGGGGCACTGAAGCTTTCTTT	CASSHRRAGGTEAFF
.	TRBV28	TRBJ1-3	.	TGTGCCAGCAGTCCCGTCTTGAGCTCTGGAAACACCATATATTTT	CASSPVLSSGNTIYF
.	TRBV18	TRBJ2-2	TRBD2	TGTGCCAGCTCACCACCAAGCCTAGCGGGAGGCGGGGAGCTGTTTTTT	CASSPPSLAGGGELFF
.	TRBV27	TRBJ2-1	TRBD2	TGTGCCAGCAGTTTGGACCGTAGCGGGGGGGCCTATAGTGAGCAGTTCTTC	CASSLDRSGGAYSEQFF
.	TRBV7-2	TRBJ2-7	.	TGTGCCAGCAGCTATAAAAGCGGTTACTCCTACGAGCAGTACTTC	CASSYKSGYSYEQYF
.	TRBV10-3	TRBJ1-6	TRBD1	TGTGCCATCAGTGAGACGGGACAGAGCCTTAATTCACCCCTCCACTTT	CAISETGQSLNSPLHF
.	TRBV16	TRBJ1-2	.	TGTGCCAGCAGCCAAAGCCACACAGGGTTAGGCTACACCTTC	CASSQSHTGLGYTF
once	TRBV9	TRBJ1-3	TRBD1	TGTGCCAGCAGCACTCGACAGGGGAGGAGTGGAAACACCATATATTTT	CASSTRQGRSGNTIYF
.	TRBV19	TRBJ2-2	TRBD2	TGTGCCAGTACGACCGGGACGGCGGGGGGTACCGGGGAGCTGTTTTTT	CASTTGTAGGTGELFF
few	TRBV24-1	TRBJ2-3	TRBD2	TGTGCCACCAGTGATCGGGGACTAGCAGCAGATACGCAGTATTTT	CATSDRGLAADTQYF
.	TRBV7-9	TRBJ1-6	.	TGTGCCAGCGGGGCCCAGGAGGGAAATTCACCCCTCCACTTT	CASGAQEGNSPLHF
.	TRBV5-6	TRBJ2-7	TRBD2	TGTGCCAGCAGCCATGCGGGAGGTTACGAGCAGTACTTC	CASSHAGGYEQYF
.	TRBV28	TRBJ2-1	TRBD2	TGTGCCAGCAGTTCCCCCTGGGAGGGCAATGAGCAGTTCTTC	CASSSPWEGNEQFF
once	TRBV3-1/TRBV3-2	TRBJ1-6	.	TGTGCCAGCAGCAAGGGGGGGGGTCGAAATTCACCCCTCCACTTT	CASSKGGGRNSPLHF
.	TRBV4-3	TRBJ2-1	TRBD2	TGCGCCAGCAGCCAAGATCCCCCCGGACTAGCGGGGGGTTTCCTTTCCTACAATGAGCAGTTCTTC	CASSQDPPGLAGGFLSYNEQFF
.	TRBV18	TRBJ2-2	.	TGTGCCAGCTCACCGGGGCAGAACACCGGGGAGCTGTTTTTT	CASSPGQNTGELFF
.	TRBV18	TRBJ1-4	TRBD1	TGTGCCAGCTCACCCCGGGACAGGGTGACTAATGAAAAACTGTTTTTT	CASSPRDRVTNEKLFF
.	TRBV6-5	TRBJ2-7	.	TGTGCCAGCGGTTCCATCAAAGGGAGCTCCTACGAGCAGTACTTC	CASGSIKGSSYEQYF
.	TRBV19	TRBJ1-2	.	TGTGCCAGTAGTACGTATTCGGGAGGACCCTTTAACTATGGCTACACCTTC	CASSTYSGGPFNYGYTF
.	TRBV5-1	TRBJ2-1	TRBD2	TGCGCCAGCAGCCCCGCACATGGACTAGCGGGGGCCGGAGAGCAGTTCTTC	CASSPAHGLAGAGEQFF
.	TRBV27	TRBJ1-6	.	TGTGCCACCGCTCCCGGGACGAGCGGGTCACCCCTCCACTTT	CATAPGTSGSPLHF
.	TRBV5-1	TRBJ2-4	TRBD2	TGCGCCAGCAGCACGGCTCCGGGACTAGCGGGAATAGCCAAAAACATTCAGTACTTC	CASSTAPGLAGIAKNIQYF
.	TRBV7-3	TRBJ2-1	TRBD2	TGTGCCAGCAGCTTAAAGGGACTAGCGGGCACTGAGCAGTTCTTC	CASSLKGLAGTEQFF
.	TRBV2	TRBJ1-5	TRBD1	TGTGCCAGCACCTGGACAGGCCCTTATAGCAATCAGCCCCAGCATTTT	CASTWTGPYSNQPQHF
once	TRBV5-1	TRBJ2-4	TRBD2	TGCGCCAGCAGTCCCACGACCGGGACTAGGGCCAAAAACATTCAGTACTTC	CASSPTTGTRAKNIQYF
few	TRBV24-1	TRBJ2-1	.	TGTGCCACCAGTGATTCTGGCGGGACTTTATACAATGAGCAGTTCTTC	CATSDSGGTLYNEQFF
.	TRBV18	TRBJ1-2	TRBD1	TGTGCCAGCTCACAACAACTGACAGGGGTTGACTACACCTTC	CASSQQLTGVDYTF
.	TRBV12-3/TRBV12-4	TRBJ1-6	.	TGTGCCAGCAGACCAGCGACTAATTCACCCCTCCACTTT	CASRPATNSPLHF
.	TRBV6-4	TRBJ2-2	TRBD1	TGTGCCAGCAGTGCCCGACCCGGGACAGGGTTTAACGGGGAGCTGTTTTTT	CASSARPGTGFNGELFF
few	TRBV28	TRBJ2-5	.	TGTGCCAGCAGTTCCCGGGGGAGCCAGTACTTC	CASSSRGSQYF
.	TRBV15	TRBJ1-2	.	TGTGCCACCAGCAGCCCCGTGGGCTACACCTTC	CATSSPVGYTF
.	TRBV5-6	TRBJ2-3	TRBD2	TGTGCCAGCAGCTTGGAACTAGCGGGCACAGATACGCAGTATTTT	CASSLELAGTDTQYF
.	TRBV5-1	TRBJ2-1	TRBD1	TGCGCCAGCAGCTTGAAACGGGACAGGGGACTCGATGAGCAGTTCTTC	CASSLKRDRGLDEQFF
few	TRBV6-1	TRBJ1-2	TRBD1	TGTGCCAGCAGTACGGGGACAGGGCCGAACTATGGCTACACCTTC	CASSTGTGPNYGYTF
.	TRBV4-1	TRBJ1-5	.	TGCGCCAGCAGCCCCAGGGTTGAAGGTCAGCCCCAGCATTTT	CASSPRVEGQPQHF